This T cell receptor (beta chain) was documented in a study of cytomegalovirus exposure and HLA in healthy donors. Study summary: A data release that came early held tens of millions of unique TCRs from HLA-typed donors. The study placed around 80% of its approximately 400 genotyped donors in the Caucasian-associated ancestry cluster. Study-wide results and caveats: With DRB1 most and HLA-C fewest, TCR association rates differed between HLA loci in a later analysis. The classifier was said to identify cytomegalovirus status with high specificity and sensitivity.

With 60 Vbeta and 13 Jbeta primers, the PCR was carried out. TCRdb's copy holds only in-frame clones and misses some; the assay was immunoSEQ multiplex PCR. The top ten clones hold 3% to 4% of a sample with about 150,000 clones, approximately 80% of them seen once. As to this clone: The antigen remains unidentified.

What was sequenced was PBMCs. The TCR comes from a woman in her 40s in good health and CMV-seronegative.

CDR3 residues: CATSPDRGSTEAFF. CDR3 nucleotide sequence: TGTGCCACCAGTCCGGACAGGGGGAGCACTGAAGCTTTCTTT. This chain joins TRBV15 and TRBJ1-1; 10 bases fit TRBD1. CDR1 is LNHNV, CDR2 YYDKDF, per germline (reference sequence). Germline trimming cut 6 bases from V and 4 bases from J; bases unmatched to any gene: 5. The CDR3 spans 14 residues.